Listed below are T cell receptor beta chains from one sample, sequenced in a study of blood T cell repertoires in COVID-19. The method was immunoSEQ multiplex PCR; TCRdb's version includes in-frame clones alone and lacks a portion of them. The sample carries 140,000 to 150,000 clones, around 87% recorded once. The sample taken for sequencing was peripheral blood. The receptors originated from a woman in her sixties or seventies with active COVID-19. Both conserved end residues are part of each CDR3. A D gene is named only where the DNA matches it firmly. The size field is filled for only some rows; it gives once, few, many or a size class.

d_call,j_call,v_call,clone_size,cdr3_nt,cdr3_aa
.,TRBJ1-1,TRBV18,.,TGTGCCAGTTCAGGGCCCAACACTGAAGCTTTCTTT,CASSGPNTEAFF
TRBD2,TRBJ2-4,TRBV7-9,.,TGTGCCAGCAGCTTAAGCGGGGGGTTACTTGCCAAAAACATTCAGTACTTC,CASSLSGGLLAKNIQYF
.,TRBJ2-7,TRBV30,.,TGTGCCTGGAGTGTAAGGGAGGATAAGCGATTC,CAWSVREDKRF
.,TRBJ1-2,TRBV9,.,TGTGCCAGCAGCCAGGGGCCGAACTATGGCTACACCTTC,CASSQGPNYGYTF
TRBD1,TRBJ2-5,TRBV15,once,TGTGCCACCAGCAGGGAGTCTCCTGGGACAGGGGTTTTTCAGACCCAGTACTTC,CATSRESPGTGVFQTQYF
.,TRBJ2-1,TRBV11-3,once,TGTGCCAGCAGCCAGGGACTCTCGATAAACAATGAGCAGTTCTTC,CASSQGLSINNEQFF
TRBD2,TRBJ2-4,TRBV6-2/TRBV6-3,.,TGTGCCAGCAGTTACCCCAGACTAGCGGGAGGGCCACCCAAAAACATTCAGTACTTC,CASSYPRLAGGPPKNIQYF
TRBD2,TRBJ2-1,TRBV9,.,TGTGCCAGCAGCTCCGATGCTAGCGGGAGGAGCAAGGTGAATGAGCAGTTCTTC,CASSSDASGRSKVNEQFF
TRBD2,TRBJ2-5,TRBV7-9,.,TGTGCCAGCAGCCGTCTGCCAACCGCACTAGCGGGAGGGCCAGAGACCCAGTACTTC,CASSRLPTALAGGPETQYF
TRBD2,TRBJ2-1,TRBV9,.,TGTGCCAGCAGCGTAGCTAGCGGGAGTTCTCATTTGGCGTACAATGAGCAGTTCTTC,CASSVASGSSHLAYNEQFF
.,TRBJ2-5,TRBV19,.,TGTGCCAGCGGGAAGGAGACCCAGTACTTC,CASGKETQYF
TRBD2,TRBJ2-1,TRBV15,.,TGTGCCACCAGCAGAGTAGCGGGAGGGCATGGCAATGAGCAGTTCTTC,CATSRVAGGHGNEQFF
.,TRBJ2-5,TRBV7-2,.,TGTGCGGCCAGTAGACAGGTCCAAGAGACCCAGTACTTC,CAASRQVQETQYF
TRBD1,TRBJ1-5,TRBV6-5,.,TGTGCCAGCAGCTTGACAGGGCGAGATCAGCCCCAGCATTTT,CASSLTGRDQPQHF
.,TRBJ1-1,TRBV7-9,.,TGTGCCAGCAGCTCCCCGACTCCAGGGCTGGACACTGAAGCTTTCTTT,CASSSPTPGLDTEAFF
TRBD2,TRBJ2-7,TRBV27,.,TGTGCCAGCAGTTTTATGAGCGGGGGGCCAGAGCAGTACTTC,CASSFMSGGPEQYF
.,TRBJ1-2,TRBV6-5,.,TGTGCCAGCAGTTCGGACAACGTGTATGGCTACACCTTC,CASSSDNVYGYTF
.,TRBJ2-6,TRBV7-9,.,TGTGCCAGCAGCTGGGTACAGGGTGATGGGGCCAACGTCCTGACTTTC,CASSWVQGDGANVLTF
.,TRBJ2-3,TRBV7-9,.,TGTGCCAGCAGTCCATGGACAGACCTCCCACCTAGCACAGATACGCAGTATTTT,CASSPWTDLPPSTDTQYF
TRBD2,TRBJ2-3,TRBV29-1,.,TGCAGCGTTTGGGGAGGGTTAGATACGCAGTATTTT,CSVWGGLDTQYF
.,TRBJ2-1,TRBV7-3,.,TGTGCCAGCAGCTTAAGTGGCGGAACGAGCTCCTACAATGAGCAGTTCTTC,CASSLSGGTSSYNEQFF
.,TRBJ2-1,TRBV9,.,TGTGCCAGCAGCGTAGCTACGGGAGTTTACAATGAGCAGTTCTTC,CASSVATGVYNEQFF
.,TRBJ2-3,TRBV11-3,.,TGTGCCAGCAGCTTAACGGCGGGCACAGATACGCAGTATTTT,CASSLTAGTDTQYF
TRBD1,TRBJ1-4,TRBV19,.,TGTGCCAGTAGTATGAGGTCCGGGACAGGGGATGAAAAACTGTTTTTT,CASSMRSGTGDEKLFF
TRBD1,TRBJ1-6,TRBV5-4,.,TGTGCCAGCAGCTTGGAGTTTGGACAGGGAGGTTCACCCCTCCACTTT,CASSLEFGQGGSPLHF
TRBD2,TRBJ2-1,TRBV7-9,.,TGTGCCAGCAGCTCCCAGCGGGGCGTCTACAATGAGCAGTTCTTC,CASSSQRGVYNEQFF
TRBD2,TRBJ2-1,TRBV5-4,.,TGTGCCAGCAGCGCTGGTGCTAGCGGGATGGGTGAGCAGTTCTTC,CASSAGASGMGEQFF
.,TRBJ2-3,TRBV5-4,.,TGTGCCAGCAGCAGAGAGGCGCCCTGGGGCACAGATACGCAGTATTTT,CASSREAPWGTDTQYF
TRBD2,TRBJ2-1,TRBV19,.,TGTGCCAGCAGACTAGCGGGACGCCCCTACAATGAGCAGTTCTTC,CASRLAGRPYNEQFF
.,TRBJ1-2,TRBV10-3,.,TGTGCCATCAGAGAAGGGGGGGGGAATTATGGCTACACCTTC,CAIREGGGNYGYTF
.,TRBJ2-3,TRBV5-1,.,TGCGCCAGCAGCAGCCAGGGGCTTGGAACAGATACGCAGTATTTT,CASSSQGLGTDTQYF
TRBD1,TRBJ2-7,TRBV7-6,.,TGTGCCAGCAGCTTAGAGGCCGGGACAGGGGGCGACGAGCAGTACTTC,CASSLEAGTGGDEQYF
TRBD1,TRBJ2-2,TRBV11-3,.,TGTGCCAGCAGCCCACGGACAGGGGGCCTTAACACCGGGGAGCTGTTTTTT,CASSPRTGGLNTGELFF
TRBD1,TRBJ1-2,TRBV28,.,TGTGCCAGCAGTCCATATTCCGGGACAGAAGGCTACACCTTC,CASSPYSGTEGYTF
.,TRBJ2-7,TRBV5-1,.,TGCGCCAGCAGCCCAAGGACACGGTCGAACGAGCAGTACTTC,CASSPRTRSNEQYF
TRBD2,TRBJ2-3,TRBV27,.,TGTGCCAGCAGTCCTAGCGGGAGGGGGACTTCCCACCTCACAGATACGCAGTATTTT,CASSPSGRGTSHLTDTQYF
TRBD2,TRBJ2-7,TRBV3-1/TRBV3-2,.,TGTGCCAGCACCCCGTCGGGGGGAGGGTACGAGCAGTACTTC,CASTPSGGGYEQYF
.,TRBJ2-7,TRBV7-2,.,TGTGCCAGCAGCCCCGGGGGCGAGCAGTACTTC,CASSPGGEQYF
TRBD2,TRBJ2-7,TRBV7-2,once,TGTGCCAGCAGCTTAGGACTAGCGAGGTACGAGCAGTACTTC,CASSLGLARYEQYF
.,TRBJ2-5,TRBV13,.,TGTGCCAGCAGCCCAGGCGGGTTGGCAGAGACCCAGTACTTC,CASSPGGLAETQYF
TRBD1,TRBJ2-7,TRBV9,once,TGTGCCAGCAGCGTAGGGGGACAGGGGGAGCAGTACTTC,CASSVGGQGEQYF
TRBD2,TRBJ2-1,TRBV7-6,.,TGTGCCAGCAGCTTGGGACTAGCGGTTACCCTAGGGGATGAGCAGTTCTTC,CASSLGLAVTLGDEQFF
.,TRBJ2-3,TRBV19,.,TGTGCCAGTAGCGGGTTTGCAGATACGCAGTATTTT,CASSGFADTQYF
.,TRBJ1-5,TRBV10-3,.,TGTGCCATCAGTGATTCTAATCAGCCCCAGCATTTT,CAISDSNQPQHF
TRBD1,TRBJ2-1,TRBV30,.,TGTGCCTGGAGGGGATACCGGGACAGATCCTACAATGAGCAGTTCTTC,CAWRGYRDRSYNEQFF
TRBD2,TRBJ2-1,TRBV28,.,TGTGCCAGCACCCCAAGGGACGGGACTAGCCTAGATGAGCAGTTCTTC,CASTPRDGTSLDEQFF
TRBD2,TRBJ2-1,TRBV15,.,TGTGCCACCAGCAGAGCGGGCCTAGCGGGAGGGCCGAGGAGCTACAATGAGCAGTTCTTC,CATSRAGLAGGPRSYNEQFF
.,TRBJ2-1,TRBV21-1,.,TGTGCCAGCAGCAAAGCAGGGACTAGCGGGGGTCACAGCTCCTACAATGAGCAGTTCTTC,CASSKAGTSGGHSSYNEQFF
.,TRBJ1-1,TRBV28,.,TGTGCCAGCAATCTTTTGGGGCTCACTGAAGCTTTCTTT,CASNLLGLTEAFF
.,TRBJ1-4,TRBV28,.,TGTGCCAGCAGTTCGTTACAGGGCCCTAATGAAAAACTGTTTTTT,CASSSLQGPNEKLFF
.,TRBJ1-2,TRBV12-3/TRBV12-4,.,TGTGCCAGCAGCCTCGATAGCGACTATGGCTACACCTTC,CASSLDSDYGYTF
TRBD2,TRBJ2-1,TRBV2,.,TGTGCCAGCAGGACCGGTGGACTAGACAATGAGCAGTTCTTC,CASRTGGLDNEQFF
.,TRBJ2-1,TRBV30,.,TGTGCCTGGAGTCCACACCGGGGCTACAATGAGCAGTTCTTC,CAWSPHRGYNEQFF
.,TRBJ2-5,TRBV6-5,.,TGTGCCAGCAGTTTCGACACGTACCAAGAGACCCAGTACTTC,CASSFDTYQETQYF
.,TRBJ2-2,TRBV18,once,TGTGCCAGCTCACCACCCCCACAGGGCACCGGGGAGCTGTTTTTT,CASSPPPQGTGELFF
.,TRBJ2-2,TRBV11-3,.,TGTGCCAGCAGCTTTACAGGGCCCGGGGAGCTGTTTTTT,CASSFTGPGELFF
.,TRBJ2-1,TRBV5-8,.,TGTGCCAGCAGCTGGGGGGGACAACTAAATGAGCAGTTCTTC,CASSWGGQLNEQFF
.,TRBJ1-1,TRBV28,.,TGTGCCAGCAGTTTCGGGGGGCTAATGGCTTTCTTT,CASSFGGLMAFF
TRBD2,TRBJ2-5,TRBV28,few,TGTGCCAGCAGTTCCCCCCTCCTTCCCGCTGGCGGGAGTATCGAGACCCAGTACTTC,CASSSPLLPAGGSIETQYF